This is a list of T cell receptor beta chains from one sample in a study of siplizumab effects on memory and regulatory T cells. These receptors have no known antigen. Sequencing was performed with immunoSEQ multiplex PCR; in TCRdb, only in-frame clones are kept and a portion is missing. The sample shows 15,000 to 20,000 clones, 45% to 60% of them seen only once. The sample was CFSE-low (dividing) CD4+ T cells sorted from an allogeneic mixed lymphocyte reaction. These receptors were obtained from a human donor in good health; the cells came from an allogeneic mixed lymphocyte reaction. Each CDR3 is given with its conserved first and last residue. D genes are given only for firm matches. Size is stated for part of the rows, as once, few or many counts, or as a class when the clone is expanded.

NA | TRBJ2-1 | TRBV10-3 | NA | CAISEYSLRGAINEQFF | TGTGCCATCAGTGAGTACTCACTTCGGGGGGCCATCAATGAGCAGTTCTTC
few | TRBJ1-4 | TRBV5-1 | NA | CASRSTNEKLFF | TGCGCCAGCAGATCCACGAATGAAAAACTGTTTTTT
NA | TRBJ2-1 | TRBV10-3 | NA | CAISESTSDEQFF | TGTGCCATCAGTGAGTCGACGAGCGATGAGCAGTTCTTC
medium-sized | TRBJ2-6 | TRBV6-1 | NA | CASVGLDGANVLTF | TGTGCCAGCGTTGGTCTGGACGGGGCCAACGTCCTGACTTTC
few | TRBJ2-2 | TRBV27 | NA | CASRTLQITGELFF | TGTGCCAGCAGAACGTTACAGATCACCGGGGAGCTGTTTTTT
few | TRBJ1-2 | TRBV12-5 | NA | CASGPPGPANYGYTF | TGTGCTAGTGGTCCCCCGGGACCCGCTAACTATGGCTACACCTTC
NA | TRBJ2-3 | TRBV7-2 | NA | CASSLARLADTQYF | TGTGCCAGCAGCTTAGCGCGGCTAGCAGATACGCAGTATTTT
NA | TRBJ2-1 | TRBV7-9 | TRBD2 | CASSPPGGFSYNEQFF | TGTGCCAGCAGCCCTCCCGGGGGGTTCTCCTACAATGAGCAGTTCTTC
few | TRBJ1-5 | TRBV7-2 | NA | CASSLGGGQPQHF | TGTGCCAGCAGCTTAGGGGGAGGTCAGCCCCAGCATTTT
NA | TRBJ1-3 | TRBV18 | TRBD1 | CASSPLQTQGRSGNTIYF | TGTGCCAGCTCACCACTTCAGACACAGGGGCGCTCTGGAAACACCATATATTTT
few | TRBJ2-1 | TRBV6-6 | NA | CASRAINEQFF | TGTGCCAGCAGGGCAATCAATGAGCAGTTCTTC
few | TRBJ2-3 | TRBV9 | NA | CASSVGTSVSTDTQYF | TGTGCCAGCAGCGTCGGTACAAGCGTTAGCACAGATACGCAGTATTTT
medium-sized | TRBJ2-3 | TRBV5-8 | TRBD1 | CASRAPGQGDTQYF | TGTGCCAGCAGGGCGCCGGGACAGGGTGATACGCAGTATTTT
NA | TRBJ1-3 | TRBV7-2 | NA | CASSFGAGNTIYF | TGTGCCAGCAGCTTCGGAGCGGGAAACACCATATATTTT
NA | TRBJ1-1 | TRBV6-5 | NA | CASSPEGRNTEAFF | TGTGCCAGCAGCCCGGAAGGACGGAACACTGAAGCTTTCTTT
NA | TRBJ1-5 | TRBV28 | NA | CASSPARGGANQPQHF | TGTGCCAGCAGCCCGGCCCGCGGAGGGGCCAATCAGCCCCAGCATTTT
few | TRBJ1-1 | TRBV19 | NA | CASSIVGTLEAFF | TGTGCCAGTAGTATCGTAGGCACCCTTGAAGCTTTCTTT
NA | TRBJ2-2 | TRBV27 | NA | CASSLSGATGELFF | TGTGCCAGCAGTTTATCAGGGGCCACCGGGGAGCTGTTTTTT
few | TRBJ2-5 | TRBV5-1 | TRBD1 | CASSLQGFETQYF | TGCGCCAGCAGCTTACAGGGGTTTGAGACCCAGTACTTC
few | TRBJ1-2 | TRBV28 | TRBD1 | CASSLAGTGHYGYTF | TGTGCCAGCAGTTTGGCCGGGACAGGGCACTATGGCTACACCTTC
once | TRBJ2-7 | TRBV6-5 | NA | CASSYRSSRDEQYF | TGTGCCAGCAGTTACAGGTCGTCTAGGGACGAGCAGTACTTC
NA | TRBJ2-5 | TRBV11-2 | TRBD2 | CASSPGTSGGDGFQETQYF | TGTGCCAGCAGCCCTGGGACTAGCGGGGGGGATGGTTTCCAAGAGACCCAGTACTTC
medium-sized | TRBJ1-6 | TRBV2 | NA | CAGLRQEYSPLHF | TGTGCCGGACTTAGACAGGAGTATTCACCCCTCCACTTT
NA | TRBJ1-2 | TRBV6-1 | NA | CASSEGWGNGGGYTF | TGTGCCAGCAGTGAGGGTTGGGGGAACGGAGGTGGCTACACCTTC
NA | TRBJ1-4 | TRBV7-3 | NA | CASSLGAGSGEKLFF | TGTGCCAGCAGCTTAGGCGCAGGGTCAGGCGAAAAACTGTTTTTT
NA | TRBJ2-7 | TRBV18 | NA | CASSPFSSYEQYF | TGTGCCAGCTCACCCTTCAGCTCCTACGAGCAGTACTTC
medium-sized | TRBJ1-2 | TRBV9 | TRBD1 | CASSVGTGDYGYTF | TGTGCCAGCAGCGTCGGGACAGGGGACTATGGCTACACCTTC
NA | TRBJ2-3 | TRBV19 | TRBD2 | CASSSSGGADTQYF | TGTGCCAGTAGTTCTAGCGGGGGGGCGGATACGCAGTATTTT
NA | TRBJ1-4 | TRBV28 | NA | CASSLTTDEKLFF | TGTGCCAGCAGTTTGACGACGGATGAAAAACTGTTTTTT
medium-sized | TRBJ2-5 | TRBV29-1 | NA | CSVDRSRDQETQYF | TGCAGCGTTGACCGTAGCCGGGATCAAGAGACCCAGTACTTC
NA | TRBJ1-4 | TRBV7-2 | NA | CASSLAGELGLFF | TGTGCCAGCAGCTTAGCGGGCGAATTGGGGCTGTTTTTT
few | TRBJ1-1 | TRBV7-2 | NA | CASSLMGWQAITPEAFF | TGTGCCAGCAGCTTAATGGGATGGCAGGCCATCACCCCTGAAGCTTTCTTT
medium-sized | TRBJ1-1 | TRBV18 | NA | CASLRGLGNTEAFF | TGTGCCAGCTTGAGAGGATTGGGAAACACTGAAGCTTTCTTT
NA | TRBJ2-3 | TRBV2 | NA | CASKRSGGTDTQYF | TGTGCCAGCAAAAGGTCGGGAGGCACAGATACGCAGTATTTT
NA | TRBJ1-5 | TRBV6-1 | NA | CASSESGLSNQPQHF | TGTGCCAGCAGTGAAAGCGGCCTTAGCAATCAGCCCCAGCATTTT
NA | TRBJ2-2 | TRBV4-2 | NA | CASSRRAGSTGELFF | TGTGCCAGCAGCCGACGGGCCGGGTCCACCGGGGAGCTGTTTTTT
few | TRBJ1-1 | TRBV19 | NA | CASSIRGTEAFF | TGTGCCAGTAGTATAAGGGGGACTGAAGCTTTCTTT
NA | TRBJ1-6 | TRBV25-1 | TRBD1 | CASSARDRGSYNSPLHF | TGTGCCAGCAGTGCCCGGGACAGGGGTTCCTATAATTCACCCCTCCACTTT
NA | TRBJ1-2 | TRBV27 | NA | CASSFRQGSYGYTF | TGTGCCAGCAGTTTTCGGCAGGGAAGTTATGGCTACACCTTC
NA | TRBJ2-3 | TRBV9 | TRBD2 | CASSVGLAGGATDTQYF | TGTGCCAGCAGCGTTGGACTAGCGGGGGGAGCCACAGATACGCAGTATTTT
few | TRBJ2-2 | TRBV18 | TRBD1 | CASSPTTGTGGILGELFF | TGTGCCAGCTCTCCAACTACCGGGACAGGGGGCATTCTCGGGGAGCTGTTTTTT
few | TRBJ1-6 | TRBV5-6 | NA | CASSAPGRFGSPLHF | TGTGCCAGCAGCGCACCGGGCCGCTTTGGATCACCCCTCCACTTT
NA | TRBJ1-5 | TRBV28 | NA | CASPGPSGSPQHF | TGTGCCAGCCCGGGGCCCTCCGGCTCGCCCCAGCATTTT
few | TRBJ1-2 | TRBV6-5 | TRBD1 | CASSYDGDRSYTF | TGTGCCAGCAGTTACGACGGGGACAGGTCCTACACCTTC
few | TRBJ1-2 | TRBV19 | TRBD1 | CASSFQGVNYGYTF | TGTGCCAGTAGTTTTCAGGGGGTCAACTATGGCTACACCTTC
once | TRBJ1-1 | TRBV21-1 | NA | CASSKGGDGARVNTEAFF | TGTGCCAGCAGCAAAGGTGGGGATGGGGCCAGGGTGAACACTGAAGCTTTCTTT
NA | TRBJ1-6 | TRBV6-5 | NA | CASTQDTYNSPLHF | TGTGCCAGCACCCAGGACACCTATAATTCACCCCTCCACTTT
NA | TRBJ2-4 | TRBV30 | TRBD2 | CAWSRGGFNAKNIQYF | TGTGCCTGGAGTAGGGGAGGGTTTAATGCCAAAAACATTCAGTACTTC
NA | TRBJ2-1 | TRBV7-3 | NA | CASSLGGPLNEQFF | TGTGCCAGCAGCTTAGGGGGGCCCCTCAATGAGCAGTTCTTC
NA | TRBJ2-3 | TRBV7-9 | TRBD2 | CASSLGTSGVADTQYF | TGTGCCAGCAGCTTGGGGACTAGCGGGGTGGCAGATACGCAGTATTTT
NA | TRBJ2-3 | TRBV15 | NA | CATRRGDGVTDTQYF | TGTGCCACCCGAAGGGGGGACGGGGTCACAGATACGCAGTATTTT
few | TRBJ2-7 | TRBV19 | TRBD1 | CASSIVGQGDYEQYF | TGTGCCAGTAGTATCGTCGGACAGGGGGATTACGAGCAGTACTTC
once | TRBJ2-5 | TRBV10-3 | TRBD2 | CAIGNGGSQETQYF | TGTGCCATCGGTAACGGGGGGTCCCAAGAGACCCAGTACTTC
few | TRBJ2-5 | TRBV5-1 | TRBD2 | CASVAEAGGWETQYF | TGCGCCAGCGTAGCTGAAGCGGGGGGCTGGGAGACCCAGTACTTC
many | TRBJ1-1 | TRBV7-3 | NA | CASSFEMNTEAFF | TGTGCCAGCAGCTTTGAGATGAACACTGAAGCTTTCTTT
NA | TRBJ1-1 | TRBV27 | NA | CASSSNTEAFF | TGTGCCAGCAGCTCGAACACTGAAGCTTTCTTT
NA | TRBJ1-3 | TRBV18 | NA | CASSPTTNTIYF | TGTGCCAGCTCACCCACCACCAACACCATATATTTT
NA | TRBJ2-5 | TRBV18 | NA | CASSRGNQETQYF | TGTGCCAGCTCCCGGGGTAACCAAGAGACCCAGTACTTC